This T cell receptor beta chain appears in the sequencing data of a study of OX40 agonist ivuxolimab in advanced cancers. Across the study: Prior checkpoint blockade (anti-PD-1, anti-PD-L1 or anti-CTLA-4) was permitted; approximately 41% had it. Study-wide results and caveats: Clonal expansion was seen in CD4+ and CD8+ blood T cells by week 6 at 0.1 to 3.0 mg/kg.

Generated by immunoSEQ multiplex PCR, the TCRdb table keeps only in-frame clones and is missing some. This table has fewer than 90,000 clones, approximately 90% appearing once. The CDR3 is 16 amino acids. CDR1 MNHEY and CDR2 SVGAGI come from the germline V gene. In regard to this clone: The antigen is unknown.

Patients had blood sampled at baseline and again on cycle 4 day 1 and cycle 7 day 1. This receptor was identified in an adult with an advanced solid tumor such as melanoma, head and neck, liver or kidney cancer. V is TRBV6-5 and J is TRBJ2-5; TRBD1 matches 8 bases. The DNA end favors TRBJ2-7, so the J call may be wrong. This specimen was CD4+ or CD8+ T cells sorted from blood, taken in a trial of the OX40 agonist ivuxolimab. CDR3 DNA sequence: TGTGCCAGCAGTTTATTACCAGGACAGGGCCCCTACGAGCAGTACTTC. It specifies CASSLLPGQGPYEQYF.